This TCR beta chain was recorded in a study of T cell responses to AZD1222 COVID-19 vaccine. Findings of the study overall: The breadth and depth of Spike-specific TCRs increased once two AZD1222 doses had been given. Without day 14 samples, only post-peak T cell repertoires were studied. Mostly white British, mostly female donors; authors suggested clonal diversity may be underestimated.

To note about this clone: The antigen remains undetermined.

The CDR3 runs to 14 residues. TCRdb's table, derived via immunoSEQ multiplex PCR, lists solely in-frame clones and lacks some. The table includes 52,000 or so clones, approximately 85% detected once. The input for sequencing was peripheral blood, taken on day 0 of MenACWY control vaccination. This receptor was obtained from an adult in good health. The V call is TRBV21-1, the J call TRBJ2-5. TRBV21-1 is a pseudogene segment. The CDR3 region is CASSKRTHQETQYF. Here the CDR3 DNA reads TGTGCCAGCAGCAAAAGAACGCATCAAGAGACCCAGTACTTC.